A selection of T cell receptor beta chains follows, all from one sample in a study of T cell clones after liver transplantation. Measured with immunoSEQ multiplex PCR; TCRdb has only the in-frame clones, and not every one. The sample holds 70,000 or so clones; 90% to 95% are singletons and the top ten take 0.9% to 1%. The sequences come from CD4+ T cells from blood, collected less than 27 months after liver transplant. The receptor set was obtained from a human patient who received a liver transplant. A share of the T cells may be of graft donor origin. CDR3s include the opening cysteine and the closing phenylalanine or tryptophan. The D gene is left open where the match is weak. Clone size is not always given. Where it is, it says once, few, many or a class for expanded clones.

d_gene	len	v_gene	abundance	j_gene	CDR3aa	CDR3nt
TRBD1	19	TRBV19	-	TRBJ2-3	CASSLNVNAGTGRGDTQYF	TGTGCCAGTAGCCTTAATGTGAACGCCGGGACAGGGAGGGGAGATACGCAGTATTTT
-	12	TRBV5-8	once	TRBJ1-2	CASSLRDGGYTF	TGTGCCAGCAGCTTGAGGGACGGTGGCTACACCTTC
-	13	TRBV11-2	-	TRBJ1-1	CASSLDMRTEAFF	TGTGCCAGCAGCTTAGATATGAGGACTGAAGCTTTCTTT
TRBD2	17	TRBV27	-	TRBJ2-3	CASSSLAGTPGTDTQYF	TGTGCCAGCAGTTCGCTAGCGGGGACCCCGGGCACAGATACGCAGTATTTT
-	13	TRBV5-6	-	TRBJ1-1	CASSLDWRTEAFF	TGTGCCAGCAGCTTGGATTGGAGGACTGAAGCTTTCTTT
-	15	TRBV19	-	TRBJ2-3	CASSPRTLSTDTQYF	TGTGCCAGTAGTCCTCGGACACTAAGCACAGATACGCAGTATTTT
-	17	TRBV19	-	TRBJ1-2	CASTNNRYRVANYGYTF	TGTGCCAGTACTAACAATCGATACAGGGTAGCTAACTATGGCTACACCTTC
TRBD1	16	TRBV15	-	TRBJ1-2	CATSSLGTGTNYGYTF	TGTGCCACCAGCAGCCTCGGGACAGGGACTAACTATGGCTACACCTTC
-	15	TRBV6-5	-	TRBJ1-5	CASSPYRAQGQPQHF	TGTGCCAGCAGTCCCTACAGGGCGCAGGGGCAGCCCCAGCATTTT
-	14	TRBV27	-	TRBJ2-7	CASSSTSLLYEQYF	TGTGCCAGCAGTTCAACATCGCTACTCTACGAGCAGTACTTC
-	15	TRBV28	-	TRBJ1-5	CASSLAQGRGRPQHF	TGTGCCAGCAGTTTAGCCCAGGGGCGGGGACGGCCCCAGCATTTT
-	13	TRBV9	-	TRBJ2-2	CASSAQGTGELFF	TGTGCCAGCAGCGCACAGGGCACCGGGGAGCTGTTTTTT
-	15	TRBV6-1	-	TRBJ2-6	CASSEGSSGANVLTF	TGTGCCAGCAGTGAAGGCAGCTCTGGGGCCAACGTCCTGACTTTC
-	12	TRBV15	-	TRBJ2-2	CATSKYTGELFF	TGTGCCACCAGCAAGTACACCGGGGAGCTGTTTTTT
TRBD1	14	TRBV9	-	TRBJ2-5	CASSGDRGRETQYF	TGTGCCAGCAGCGGAGACAGGGGGCGAGAGACCCAGTACTTC
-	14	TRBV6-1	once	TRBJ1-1	CASSSGVANTEAFF	TGTGCCAGCAGTTCAGGGGTGGCGAACACTGAAGCTTTCTTT
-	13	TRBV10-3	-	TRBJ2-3	CAIKSSSTDTQYF	TGTGCCATAAAGTCCTCTAGCACAGATACGCAGTATTTT
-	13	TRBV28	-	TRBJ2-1	CASGTGFLGEQFF	TGTGCCTCGGGGACGGGTTTTTTGGGTGAGCAGTTCTTC
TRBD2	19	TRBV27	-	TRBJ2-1	CASRNTGTSGGSSYNEQFF	TGTGCCAGCAGAAACACCGGGACTAGCGGGGGGAGCTCCTACAATGAGCAGTTCTTC
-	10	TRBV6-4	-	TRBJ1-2	CASAGSGYTF	TGTGCCAGCGCCGGGTCAGGCTACACCTTC
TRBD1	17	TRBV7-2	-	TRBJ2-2	CASSYDRGRTLAGELFF	TGTGCCAGCAGCTACGACAGGGGGCGAACCTTAGCCGGGGAGCTGTTTTTT
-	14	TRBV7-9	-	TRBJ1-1	CASSLETSNTEAFF	TGTGCCAGCAGCTTAGAGACCTCGAACACTGAAGCTTTCTTT